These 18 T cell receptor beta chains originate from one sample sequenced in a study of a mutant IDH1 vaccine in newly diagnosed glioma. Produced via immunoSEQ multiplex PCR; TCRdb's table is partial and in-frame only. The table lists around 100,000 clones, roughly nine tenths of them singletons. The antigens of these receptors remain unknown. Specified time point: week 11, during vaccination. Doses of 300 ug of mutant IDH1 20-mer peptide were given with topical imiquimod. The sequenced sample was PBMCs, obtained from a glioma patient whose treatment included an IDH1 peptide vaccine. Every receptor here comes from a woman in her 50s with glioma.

The CDR3 DNA sequence: TGTGCCAGCAGTTTGACAGGGGGCTTAACTGAAGCTTTCTTT. Translation: CASSLTGGLTEAFF. The chain combines TRBV28 with TRBJ1-1; 10 bases line up with TRBD1. V dropped 3 bases and J dropped 5; count of bases not matched to a gene: 3. Germline V gene sequence: CDR1 MDHEN, CDR2 SYDVKM. The CDR3 is made up of 14 amino acids.

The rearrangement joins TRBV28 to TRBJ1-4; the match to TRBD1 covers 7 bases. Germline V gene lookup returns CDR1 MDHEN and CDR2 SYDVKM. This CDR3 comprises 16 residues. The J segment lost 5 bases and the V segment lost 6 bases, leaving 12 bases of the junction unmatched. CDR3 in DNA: TGTGCCAGCAGCACCAGTCCGGGACAGCCAAATGAAAAACTGTTTTTT. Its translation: CASSTSPGQPNEKLFF. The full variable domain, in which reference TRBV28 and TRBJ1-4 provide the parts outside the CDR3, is DVKVTQSSRYLVKRTGEKVFLECVQDMDHENMFWYRQDPGLGLRLIYFSYDVKMKEKGDIPEGYSVSREKKERFSLILESASTNQTSMYLCASSTSPGQPNEKLFFGSGTQLSVL.

DNA for the CDR3: TGTGCCAGCCAATCCGCAGGGAACTATGGCTACACCTTC. Translated, it gives CASQSAGNYGYTF. The J gene is TRBJ1-2, the V gene TRBV27; tentative D call: TRBD1 (5 bases). The CDR3 consists of 13 residues. The germline V and J ends were trimmed by 8 bases and 2 bases, with 12 bases remaining between them. Germline CDR1 reads MNHEY; CDR2 reads SMNVEV (reference sequence).

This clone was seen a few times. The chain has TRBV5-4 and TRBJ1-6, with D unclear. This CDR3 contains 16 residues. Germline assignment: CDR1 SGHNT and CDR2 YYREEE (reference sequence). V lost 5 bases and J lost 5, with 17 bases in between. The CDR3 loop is CASSFGSGVNNSPLHF. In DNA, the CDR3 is TGTGCCAGCAGTTTTGGATCCGGGGTAAATAATTCACCCCTCCACTTT.

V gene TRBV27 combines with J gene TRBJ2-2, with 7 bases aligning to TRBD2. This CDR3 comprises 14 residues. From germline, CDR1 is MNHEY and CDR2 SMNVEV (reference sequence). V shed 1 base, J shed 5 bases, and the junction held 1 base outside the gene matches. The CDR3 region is CASSLWRGTGELFF. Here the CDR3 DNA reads TGTGCCAGCAGTTTATGGCGGGGGACCGGGGAGCTGTTTTTT.

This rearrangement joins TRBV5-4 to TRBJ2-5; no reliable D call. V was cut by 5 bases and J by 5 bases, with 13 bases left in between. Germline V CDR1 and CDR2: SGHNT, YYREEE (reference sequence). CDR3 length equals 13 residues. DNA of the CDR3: TGTGCCAGCAGTATGTTGGCGAGCGAGACCCAGTACTTC. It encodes CASSMLASETQYF.

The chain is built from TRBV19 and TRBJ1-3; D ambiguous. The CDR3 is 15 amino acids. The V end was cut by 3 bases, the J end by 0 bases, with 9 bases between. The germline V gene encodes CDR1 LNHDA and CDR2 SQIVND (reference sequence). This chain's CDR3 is CASSISAVSGNTIYF. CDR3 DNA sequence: TGTGCCAGTAGTATTTCAGCCGTCTCTGGAAACACCATATATTTT.

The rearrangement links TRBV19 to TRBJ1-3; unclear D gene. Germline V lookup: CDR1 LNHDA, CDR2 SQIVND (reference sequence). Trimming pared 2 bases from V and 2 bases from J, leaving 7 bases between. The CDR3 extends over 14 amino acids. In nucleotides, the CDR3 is TGTGCCAGTAGTATACGACGGGCTGGAAACACCATATATTTT. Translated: CASSIRRAGNTIYF. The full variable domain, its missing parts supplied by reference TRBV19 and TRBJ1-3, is DGGITQSPKYLFRKEGQNVTLSCEQNLNHDAMYWYRQDPGQGLRLIYYSQIVNDFQKGDIAEGYSVSREKKESFPLTVTSAQKNPTAFYLCASSIRRAGNTIYFGEGSWLTVV.

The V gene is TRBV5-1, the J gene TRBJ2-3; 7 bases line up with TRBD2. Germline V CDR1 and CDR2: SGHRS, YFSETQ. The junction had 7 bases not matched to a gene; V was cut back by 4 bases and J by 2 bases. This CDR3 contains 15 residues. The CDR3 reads CASSPASGTTDTQYF. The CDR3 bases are TGCGCCAGCAGCCCGGCTAGCGGAACCACAGATACGCAGTATTTT.

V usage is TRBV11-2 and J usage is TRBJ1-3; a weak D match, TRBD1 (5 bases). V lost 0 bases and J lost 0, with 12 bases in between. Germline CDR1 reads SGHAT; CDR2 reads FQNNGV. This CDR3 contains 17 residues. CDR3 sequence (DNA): TGTGCCAGCAGCTTAGAATTGCGGGGGAGCTCTGGAAACACCATATATTTT. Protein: CASSLELRGSSGNTIYF.

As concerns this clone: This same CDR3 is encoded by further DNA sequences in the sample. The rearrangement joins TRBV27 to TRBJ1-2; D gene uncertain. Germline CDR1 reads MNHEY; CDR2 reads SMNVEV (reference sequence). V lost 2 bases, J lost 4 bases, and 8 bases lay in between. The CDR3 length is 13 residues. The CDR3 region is CASSLAGSYGYTF. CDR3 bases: TGTGCCAGCAGTTTAGCGGGGAGCTATGGCTACACCTTC.

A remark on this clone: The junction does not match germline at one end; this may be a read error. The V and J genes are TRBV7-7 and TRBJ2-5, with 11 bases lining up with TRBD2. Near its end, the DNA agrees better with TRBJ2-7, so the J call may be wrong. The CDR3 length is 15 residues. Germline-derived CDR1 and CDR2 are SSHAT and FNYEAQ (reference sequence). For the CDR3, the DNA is TGTGCTAGCAGCCTCACTAGCGGGAGATCCTACGAGCAGTACTTC. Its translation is CASSLTSGRSYEQYF.

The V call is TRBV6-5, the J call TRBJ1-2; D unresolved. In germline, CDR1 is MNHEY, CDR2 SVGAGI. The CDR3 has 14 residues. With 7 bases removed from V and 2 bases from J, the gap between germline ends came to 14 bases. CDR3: CASTPRHRNYGYTF. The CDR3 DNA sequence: TGTGCCAGCACCCCTCGCCACAGAAACTATGGCTACACCTTC.

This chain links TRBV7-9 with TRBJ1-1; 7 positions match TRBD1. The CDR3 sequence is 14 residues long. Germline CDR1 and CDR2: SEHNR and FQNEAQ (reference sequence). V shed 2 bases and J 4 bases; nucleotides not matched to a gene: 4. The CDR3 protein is CASSLQGGPTEAFF. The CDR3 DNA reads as TGTGCCAGCAGCTTACAAGGGGGCCCCACTGAAGCTTTCTTT.

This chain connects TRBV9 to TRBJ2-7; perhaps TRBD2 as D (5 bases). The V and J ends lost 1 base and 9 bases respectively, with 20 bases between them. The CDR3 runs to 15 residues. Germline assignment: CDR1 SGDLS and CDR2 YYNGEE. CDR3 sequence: CASSVSADLLRGQYF. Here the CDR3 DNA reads TGTGCCAGCAGCGTATCGGCGGACTTACTACGAGGGCAGTACTTC.

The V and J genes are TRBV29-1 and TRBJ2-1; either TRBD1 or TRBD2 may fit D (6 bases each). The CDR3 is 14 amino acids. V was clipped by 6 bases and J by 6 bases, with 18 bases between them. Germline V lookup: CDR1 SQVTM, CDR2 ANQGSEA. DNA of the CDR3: TGCAGCGTCCAGGGGACTGGCTATCTCAATGAGCAGTTCTTC. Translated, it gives CSVQGTGYLNEQFF.

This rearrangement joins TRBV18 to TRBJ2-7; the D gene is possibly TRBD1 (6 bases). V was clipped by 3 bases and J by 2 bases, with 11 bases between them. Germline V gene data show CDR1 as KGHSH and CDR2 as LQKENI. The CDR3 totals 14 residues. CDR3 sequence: CASSPDRMTYEQYF. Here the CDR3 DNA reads TGTGCCAGCTCACCGGACAGAATGACCTACGAGCAGTACTTC.

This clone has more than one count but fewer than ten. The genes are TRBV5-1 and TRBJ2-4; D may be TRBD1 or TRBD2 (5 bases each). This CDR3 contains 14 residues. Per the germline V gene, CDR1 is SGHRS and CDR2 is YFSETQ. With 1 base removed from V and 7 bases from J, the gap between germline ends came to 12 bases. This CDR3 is CASSLQGRSNIQYF. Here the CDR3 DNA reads TGCGCCAGCAGCTTGCAGGGACGGTCGAACATTCAGTACTTC. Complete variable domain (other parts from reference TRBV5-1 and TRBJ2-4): KAGVTQTPRYLIKTRGQQVTLSCSPISGHRSVSWYQQTPGQGLQFLFEYFSETQRNKGNFPGRFSGRQFSNSRSEMNVSTLELGDSALYLCASSLQGRSNIQYFGAGTRLSVL.